Presented here are 28 T cell receptor beta chains from one specimen sequenced in a study of cytomegalovirus exposure and HLA in healthy donors. Data came from immunoSEQ multiplex PCR; TCRdb stores just in-frame clones and leaves some out. Counted here are fewer than 250,000 clones, 80% to 90% occurring once; the ten biggest clones make up 2.6%. The sequenced sample was PBMCs. Receptors originate from a man aged 18 to 29 in good health and CMV-seronegative.

V usage is TRBV27 and J usage is TRBJ2-2; perhaps TRBD2 as D (5 bases). The CDR3 has 14 residues. Germline V lookup: CDR1 MNHEY, CDR2 SMNVEV (reference sequence). V lost 2 bases, J lost 4 bases, and 8 bases lay in between. The CDR3 DNA reads TGTGCCAGCAGTTTACTAGCCACCACCGGGGAGCTGTTTTTT. This codes for CASSLLATTGELFF.

This clone was recorded once. V usage is TRBV11-2 and J usage is TRBJ2-5; maybe TRBD1 (6 bases). The CDR3 is made up of 14 amino acids. V lost 2 bases and J lost 2, with 9 bases in between. Germline CDR1 SGHAT, CDR2 FQNNGV. CDR3 bases: TGTGCCAGCAGCTTATTTAGGGGGCAAGAGACCCAGTACTTC. This translates into CASSLFRGQETQYF.

The V call is TRBV25-1, the J call TRBJ1-2; 9 nucleotides agree with TRBD1. The V and J ends lost 3 bases and 2 bases, in that order; junction bases with no gene match: 4. CDR1 and CDR2 from the germline V gene are MGHDK and SYGVNS. The length of the CDR3 is 15 residues. CDR3 region: CASSDSGTGNYGYTF. The CDR3 DNA reads as TGTGCCAGCAGTGATTCCGGGACAGGGAACTATGGCTACACCTTC.

This chain joins TRBV4-3 and TRBJ1-4; D perhaps matches TRBD1 (6 bases). CDR1 and CDR2 from the germline V gene are LGHNA and YSLEER. Trimming took off 6 bases at V and 7 bases at J, with 18 bases between the two ends. The CDR3 is 15 amino acids. Written as DNA, the CDR3 is TGCGCCAGCAGTCCGCCCCCGGGACAAGGTGAAAAACTGTTTTTT. The encoded protein is CASSPPPGQGEKLFF.

This clone was detected a few times. The rearrangement joins TRBV28 to TRBJ1-6, with D tentatively TRBD1 (5 bases). Trimming shortened V by 5 bases and J by 9 bases, and 8 bases separated the two germline ends. This CDR3 region has 12 residues. Germline V gene data show CDR1 as MDHEN and CDR2 as SYDVKM. In nucleotides, the CDR3 is TGTGCCAGCAGTGGACATTTTTCACCCCTCCACTTT. This encodes CASSGHFSPLHF.

The V and J genes are TRBV7-2 and TRBJ2-7; 9 bases align to TRBD1. The CDR3 contains 15 residues. Germline CDR1 is SGHTA and CDR2 is FQGNSA. V lost 5 bases and J lost 1; bases outside the gene matches: 6. CDR3 in amino acids: CASSPDRGVSYEQYF. CDR3 coding DNA: TGTGCCAGCAGCCCGGACAGGGGCGTTTCCTACGAGCAGTACTTC.

The genes are TRBV30 and TRBJ2-2; D unresolved. This CDR3 has 13 amino acids. Germline V gene data show CDR1 as GTSNPN and CDR2 as SVGIG (reference sequence). The V gene lost 3 bases and the J gene lost 4 bases, with 9 bases spanning the gap. CDR3 residues: CAWRSSSTGELFF. CDR3 nucleotide sequence: TGTGCCTGGAGGTCATCGAGCACCGGGGAGCTGTTTTTT.

DNA for the CDR3: TGTGCCAGCAGCTTAGCGCGGGCAGGGGTTCAGCCCCAGCATTTT. The encoded protein is CASSLARAGVQPQHF. The rearrangement joins TRBV7-8 to TRBJ1-5; tentative D call: TRBD1 (6 bases). Germline V gene lookup returns CDR1 SGHVS and CDR2 FQNEAQ. V gave up 0 bases and J gave up 6 bases, with 12 bases separating them. The CDR3 extends over 15 amino acids.

This clone is a singleton in its sample. V usage is TRBV28 and J usage is TRBJ2-7; D might be TRBD2 (5 bases). The V gene lost 7 bases and the J gene lost 2 bases, with 9 bases spanning the gap. Germline CDR1 reads MDHEN; CDR2 reads SYDVKM. This CDR3 region has 12 residues. CDR3 DNA sequence: TGTGCCAGCATGGGAGCTACCTACGAGCAGTACTTC. Translated, it gives CASMGATYEQYF.

J is TRBJ1-1 and V is TRBV5-1, with 8 bases aligning to TRBD1. The CDR3 spans 14 residues. The germline CDR1 and CDR2 sequences are SGHRS and YFSETQ. V gave up 5 bases and J gave up 0 bases; unmatched junction bases: 3. The DNA for the CDR3 is TGCGCCAGCAGACACAGGGGGATGAACACTGAAGCTTTCTTT. This translates into CASRHRGMNTEAFF.

This clone is a singleton in its sample. CDR3: CAISPHRDREGSGQYNEQFF. In DNA form, the CDR3 reads TGTGCCATCAGTCCCCATCGGGACAGGGAAGGTAGCGGCCAATACAATGAGCAGTTCTTC. The chain is built from TRBV10-3 and TRBJ2-1; TRBD1 agrees at 9 bases. Germline V lookup: CDR1 ENHRY, CDR2 SYGVKD. CDR3 size: 20 residues. V gave up 5 bases and J gave up 4 bases; unmatched junction bases: 21.

This clone was counted a single time. The rearrangement uses TRBV10-3 and TRBJ2-6; D uncertain. V shed 9 bases and J shed 0 bases, with 12 bases lying between them. Germline CDR1 ENHRY, CDR2 SYGVKD. The CDR3 spans 15 residues. CDR3 coding DNA: TGTGCCATTCAGGATACCCCCTCTGGGGCCAACGTCCTGACTTTC. This codes for CAIQDTPSGANVLTF.

The rearrangement uses TRBV4-1 and TRBJ2-1; TRBD2 might be the D (6 bases). The V gene lost 1 base and the J gene lost 9 bases, with 10 bases spanning the gap. The germline gives CDR1 MGHRA, CDR2 YSYEKL. The CDR3 runs to 13 residues. The CDR3 DNA follows: TGCGCCAGCAGCCAAGTTCTCGGGAGTGAGCAGTTCTTC. Protein: CASSQVLGSEQFF.

The chain links TRBV4-3 to TRBJ1-6; D may be TRBD1 (6 bases). Trimming removed 0 bases from V and 8 bases from J, with 11 bases in between. CDR1 is LGHNA and CDR2 is YSLEER in the germline V gene. This CDR3 has 15 residues. The CDR3 DNA reads as TGCGCCAGCAGCCAAGATGGGGGCTTGGATTCACCCCTCCACTTT. Translation gives CASSQDGGLDSPLHF.

This clone was seen only a few times. The V call is TRBV19, the J call TRBJ1-5; D remains unclear. CDR3 length: 13 amino acids. CDR1 and CDR2 from the germline V gene are LNHDA and SQIVND (reference sequence). With 8 bases removed from V and 5 bases from J, the gap between germline ends came to 13 bases. This CDR3 is CASRGSNYQPQHF. CDR3 DNA: TGTGCCAGTCGGGGAAGTAACTATCAGCCCCAGCATTTT.

V gene TRBV11-2 combines with J gene TRBJ2-3, with TRBD2 identical over 9 bases. The V segment lost 7 bases and the J segment 5 bases; nucleotides outside the gene matches: 4. CDR1 and CDR2 from the germline V gene are SGHAT and FQNNGV. The CDR3 loop spans 13 amino acids. This chain's CDR3 is CASISGGGDTQYF. CDR3 DNA: TGTGCCAGCATTAGCGGGGGAGGAGATACGCAGTATTTT.

V and J are TRBV5-1 and TRBJ1-1, with a tentative D call TRBD1 (5 bases). The CDR3 extends over 17 amino acids. V was cut by 1 base and J by 4 bases, with 20 bases left in between. The germline CDR1 and CDR2 sequences are SGHRS and YFSETQ. CDR3 region: CASSLRVALMGGTEAFF. CDR3 DNA sequence: TGCGCCAGCAGCTTGCGCGTGGCTCTGATGGGGGGCACTGAAGCTTTCTTT.

The rearrangement links TRBV5-1 to TRBJ2-5; 9 nucleotides line up with TRBD2. V lost 0 bases, J lost 1 base, and 4 bases stayed unmatched. The CDR3 is 16 residues long. CDR1 is SGHRS and CDR2 is YFSETQ in the germline V gene. The CDR3 region is CASSLGTSGLQETQYF. DNA of the CDR3: TGCGCCAGCAGCTTGGGAACTAGCGGGCTCCAAGAGACCCAGTACTTC.

This chain links TRBV6-5 with TRBJ2-7; possibly TRBD2 for D (5 bases). CDR3 size: 13 residues. Trimming removed 6 bases at V and 2 bases at J, with 11 bases between. Per the germline V gene, CDR1 is MNHEY and CDR2 is SVGAGI. Written as DNA, the CDR3 is TGTGCCAGCAGGGACTCTTTCGCCTACGAGCAGTACTTC. As protein: CASRDSFAYEQYF.

The chain couples TRBV5-1 to TRBJ2-1; TRBD1 matches at 11 bases. From germline, CDR1 is SGHRS and CDR2 YFSETQ. V trimming: 5 bases; J trimming: 7 bases; junction bases outside the gene matches: 5. The CDR3 runs 14 residues. CDR3 amino acids: CASRPGTGGNEQFF. In nucleotides, the CDR3 is TGCGCCAGCAGACCCGGGACAGGGGGAAATGAGCAGTTCTTC.

The chain is built from TRBV5-1 and TRBJ1-2, with D tentatively TRBD1 (5 bases). Trimming stripped 4 bases from V and 8 bases from J, with 15 bases between. The CDR3 consists of 13 residues. Germline CDR1 is SGHRS and CDR2 is YFSETQ. The CDR3 nucleotides read TGCGCCAGCAGCACCGGAGGGGTCGGCGGCTACACCTTC. Translation gives CASSTGGVGGYTF.

The genes are TRBV18 and TRBJ1-1, with TRBD1 as a possible D gene (5 bases). Germline V gene sequence: CDR1 KGHSH, CDR2 LQKENI. V was clipped by 0 bases and J by 7 bases, with 15 bases between them. The CDR3 has 15 amino acids. CDR3 nucleotide sequence: TGTGCCAGCTCACCACCGTCCGCAGGGCGGGGTGAAGCTTTCTTT. Protein sequence: CASSPPSAGRGEAFF.

In DNA form, the CDR3 reads TGTGCCAGCTCACCCTGGGACTTTTACGCGCAGTATTTT. Protein product: CASSPWDFYAQYF. This rearrangement joins TRBV18 to TRBJ2-3; tentative D call: TRBD2 (6 bases). V was shortened by 3 bases and J by 10 bases, with 14 bases between the two germline ends. Germline values: CDR1 KGHSH, CDR2 LQKENI. The CDR3 covers 13 residues.

This clone was seen only once. The rearrangement links TRBV4-3 to TRBJ2-2; 7 bases are shared with TRBD2. With V trimmed by 1 base and J by 4 bases, 0 bases remained unmatched. CDR1 is LGHNA, CDR2 YSLEER, per germline. The length of the CDR3 is 14 residues. In DNA form, the CDR3 reads TGCGCCAGCAGCCAAGGGGGGGGCACCGGGGAGCTGTTTTTT. Translating it yields CASSQGGGTGELFF.

The V gene is TRBV7-2, the J gene TRBJ2-5; no firm D call. The length of the CDR3 is 12 residues. Germline V lookup: CDR1 SGHTA, CDR2 FQGNSA. Trimming took 1 base from V and 5 from J, leaving 5 bases between them. CDR3 sequence (DNA): TGTGCCAGCAGCTTAGTGTCGGAGACCCAGTACTTC. Translating it yields CASSLVSETQYF.

The chain links TRBV2 to TRBJ1-1; D perhaps matches TRBD1 (6 bases). This CDR3 contains 16 residues. Deletions cut 5 bases from V and 11 bases from J, with 27 bases between. The germline V gene has CDR1 SNHLY and CDR2 FYNNEI. Here the CDR3 reads CASSKWADRSASIAFF. In DNA, the CDR3 is TGTGCCAGCAGTAAGTGGGCTGACAGGTCCGCTAGTATCGCTTTCTTT.

The rearrangement links TRBV4-1 to TRBJ1-4; D is ambiguous. The germline gives CDR1 MGHRA, CDR2 YSYEKL. The ends were cut back, 0 bases at V and 6 bases at J, with 11 bases in the middle. The length of the CDR3 is 15 residues. DNA of the CDR3: TGCGCCAGCAGCCAAGAAACGGGTTGGGATGAAAAACTGTTTTTT. It yields the protein CASSQETGWDEKLFF.

The chain couples TRBV15 to TRBJ1-2; weak D call: TRBD1 (5 bases). From germline, CDR1 is LNHNV and CDR2 YYDKDF (reference sequence). The CDR3 has 18 residues. V lost 4 bases and J lost 0, with 21 bases in between. For the CDR3, the DNA is TGTGCCACCAGCACTGGAAAAGACAGAGCCTACTCTAACTATGGCTACACCTTC. Encoded protein: CATSTGKDRAYSNYGYTF.